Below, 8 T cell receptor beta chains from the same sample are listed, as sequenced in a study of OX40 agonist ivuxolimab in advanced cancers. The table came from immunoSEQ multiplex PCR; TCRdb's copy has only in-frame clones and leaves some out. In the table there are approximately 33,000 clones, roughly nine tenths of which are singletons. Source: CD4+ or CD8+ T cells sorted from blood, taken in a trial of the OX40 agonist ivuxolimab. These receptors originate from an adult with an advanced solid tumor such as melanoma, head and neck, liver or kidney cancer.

CDR3 DNA: TGTGCCATCAGTGACGGGGGGCGGGATCAGCCCCAGCATTTT. Its translation is CAISDGGRDQPQHF. V is TRBV10-3 and J is TRBJ1-5; tentatively, D is TRBD1 (6 bases). Germline CDR1 ENHRY, CDR2 SYGVKD. This CDR3 is 14 amino acids long. Trimming took off 3 bases at V and 5 bases at J, with 11 bases between the two ends.

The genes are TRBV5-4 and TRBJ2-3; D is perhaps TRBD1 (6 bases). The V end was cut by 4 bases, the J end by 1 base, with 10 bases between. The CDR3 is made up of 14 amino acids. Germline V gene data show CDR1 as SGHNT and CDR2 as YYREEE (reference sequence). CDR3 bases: TGTGCCAGCAGCAGAGGGGGTGGCACAGATACGCAGTATTTT. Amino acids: CASSRGGGTDTQYF. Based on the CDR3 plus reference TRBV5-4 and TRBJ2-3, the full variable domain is ETGVTQSPTHLIKTRGQQVTLRCSSQSGHNTVSWYQQALGQGPQFIFQYYREEENGRGNFPPRFSGLQFPNYSSELNVNALELDDSALYLCASSRGGGTDTQYFGPGTRLTVL.

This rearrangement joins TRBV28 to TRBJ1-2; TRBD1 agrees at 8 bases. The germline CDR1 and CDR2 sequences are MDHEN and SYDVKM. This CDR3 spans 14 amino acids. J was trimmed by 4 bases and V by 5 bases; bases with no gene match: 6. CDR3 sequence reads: CASSTRGHGYGYTF. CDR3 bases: TGTGCCAGCAGTACCAGGGGGCACGGCTATGGCTACACCTTC.

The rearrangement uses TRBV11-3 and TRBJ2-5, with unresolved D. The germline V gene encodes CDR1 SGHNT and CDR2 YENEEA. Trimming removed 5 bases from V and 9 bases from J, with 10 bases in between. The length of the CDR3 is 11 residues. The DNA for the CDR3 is TGTGCCAGCAGCCCACTTGGATCCCAGTACTTC. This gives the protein CASSPLGSQYF.

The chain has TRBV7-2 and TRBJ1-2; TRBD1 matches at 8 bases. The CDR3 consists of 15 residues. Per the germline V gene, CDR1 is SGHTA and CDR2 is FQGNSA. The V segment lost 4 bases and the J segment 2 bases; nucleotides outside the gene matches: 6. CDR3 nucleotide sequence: TGTGCCAGCAGCTACGGGACAGGCGCGAACTATGGCTACACCTTC. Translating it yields CASSYGTGANYGYTF.

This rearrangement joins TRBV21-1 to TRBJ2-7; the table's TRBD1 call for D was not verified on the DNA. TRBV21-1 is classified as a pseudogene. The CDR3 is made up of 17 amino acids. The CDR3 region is CASSKEERGRGPYEQYF. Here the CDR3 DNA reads TGTGCCAGCAGCAAAGAAGAAAGGGGCAGGGGGCCCTACGAGCAGTACTTC.

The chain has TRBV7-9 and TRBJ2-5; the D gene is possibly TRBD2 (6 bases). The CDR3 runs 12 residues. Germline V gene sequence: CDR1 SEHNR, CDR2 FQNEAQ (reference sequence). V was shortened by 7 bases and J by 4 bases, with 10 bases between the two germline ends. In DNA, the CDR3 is TGTGCCAGCACCATGGGGGGAGAGACCCAGTACTTC. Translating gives CASTMGGETQYF.

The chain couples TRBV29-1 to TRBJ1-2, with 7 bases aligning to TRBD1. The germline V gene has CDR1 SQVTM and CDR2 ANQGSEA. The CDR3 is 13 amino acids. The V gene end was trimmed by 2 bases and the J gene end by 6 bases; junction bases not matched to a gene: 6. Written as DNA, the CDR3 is TGCAGCGTTGAACCAGGGGGGGCTGATGGCTACACCTTC. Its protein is CSVEPGGADGYTF.